The following is a T cell receptor beta chain sequence with its context. The antigen it recognizes is unknown. No much larger clone is present one base from it, and per-base qualities are unavailable. These data come from a study of response to subunit inactivated influenza vaccine (dated by TCRdb to the late 2010s). About the study as a whole: Deep quantitative profiling of the T cell receptor repertoire was used in the study to follow responses to a trivalent subunit inactivated influenza vaccine. Beyond this particular receptor, the publication reports: According to the authors, only a limited number of new T cells may be recruited by each seasonal influenza vaccination.

Libraries were made using RT-PCR. The instrument given in TCRdb is Illumina HiSeq 2500. Through fastp at Q25 and MiXCR, TCRdb rebuilt clones from the public reads, retaining in-frame beta chains. Identical CDR3 protein sequences are pooled into one entry, listed with their most common genes and DNA. This sample gives hundreds of thousands of distinct CDR3 sequences in total; 15% to 17% of them show up just once. The ten biggest clones cover roughly 10% of the sample. The V and J ends are trimmed by 4 bases and 4 bases, leaving 21 bases between them. CDR1 MGHRA and CDR2 YSYEKL were looked up in the germline V gene. The CDR3, cysteine through phenylalanine, is 17 amino acids long. The kept DNA is CDR3 alone, 51 bases in frame from the first base.

The starting material was PBMCs from blood, obtained 12 days after vaccination. The receptor chain draws on TRBV4-1 and TRBJ2-3; there is no confident call for the D gene. The clonotype comes from a middle-aged man who received an inactivated influenza vaccine. Donor details come from another sample of the same person, matched by shared clones. The bases read TGCGCCAGCAGCCTTTCATCTTCGACTCCTCGCCCAGATACGCAGTATTTT. Its translation is CASSLSSSTPRPDTQYF.